Presented here are 22 T cell receptor beta chains from one specimen sequenced in a study of blood T cell repertoires in COVID-19. Assay used: immunoSEQ multiplex PCR; TCRdb lists only in-frame clones, some missing. The repertoire includes about 58,000 clones, 78% of them detected once, and roughly 5.3% sits in the top ten. Sequencing used peripheral blood. These receptors were obtained from a human donor in a cohort sampled during active COVID-19.

The V call is TRBV28, the J call TRBJ1-2; a weak D match, TRBD1 (6 bases). Germline V gene sequence: CDR1 MDHEN, CDR2 SYDVKM. This CDR3 has 17 amino acids. V lost 7 bases to trimming and J lost 2 bases, with 23 bases between them. This CDR3 reads CASIPRQDSSPNYGYTF. The CDR3 region has the DNA TGTGCCAGCATCCCTCGCCAGGACAGCAGTCCAAACTATGGCTACACCTTC.

The rearrangement joins TRBV6-5 to TRBJ1-1; 9 bases match TRBD1. CDR3 length: 14 residues. Per germline, CDR1 MNHEY and CDR2 SVGAGI. V shed 6 bases, J shed 5 bases, and the junction held 7 bases outside the gene matches. For the CDR3, the DNA is TGTGCCAGCAGGGACAGGGGCCGTTTAACTGAAGCTTTCTTT. This encodes CASRDRGRLTEAFF.

The chain carries TRBV30 and TRBJ1-3; 9 nucleotides match TRBD1. Germline CDR1 is GTSNPN and CDR2 is SVGIG (reference sequence). The length of the CDR3 is 14 residues. With V trimmed by 1 base and J by 4 bases, 2 bases remained unmatched. The CDR3 nucleotides read TGTGCCTGGAGTGGAGGGACAGGGGGAAACACCATATATTTT. Translation: CAWSGGTGGNTIYF.

This clone was seen a handful of times. The chain couples TRBV18 to TRBJ2-2; a weak D match, TRBD2 (6 bases). CDR3 length: 16 residues. The V end was cut by 0 bases, the J end by 4 bases, with 12 bases between. Per germline, CDR1 KGHSH and CDR2 LQKENI. The CDR3 sequence is CASSPPVRGVTGELFF. The CDR3 region has the DNA TGTGCCAGCTCACCACCGGTGCGGGGAGTCACCGGGGAGCTGTTTTTT. The full variable domain, its missing parts supplied by reference TRBV18 and TRBJ2-2, is NAGVMQNPRHLVRRRGQEARLRCSPMKGHSHVYWYRQLPEEGLKFMVYLQKENIIDESGMPKERFSAEFPKEGPSILRIQQVVRGDSAAYFCASSPPVRGVTGELFFGEGSRLTVL.

This clone was found a few times. V gene TRBV6-6 combines with J gene TRBJ2-7; TRBD1 might be the D (6 bases). This CDR3 comprises 14 residues. Trimming pared 6 bases from V and 4 bases from J, leaving 16 bases between. Germline V CDR1 and CDR2: MNHNY, SVGAGI (reference sequence). CDR3 sequence: CASRSTGFQYEQYF. The CDR3 DNA is TGTGCCAGCAGGTCCACAGGGTTTCAATACGAGCAGTACTTC.

This clone has a single count. The gene calls are TRBV27 and TRBJ1-6; 8 bases match TRBD1. V lost 1 base and J lost 8; bases outside the gene matches: 7. Germline CDR1 is MNHEY and CDR2 is SMNVEV (reference sequence). This CDR3 region has 16 residues. Here the CDR3 reads CASSLWAGGEYSPLHF. The CDR3 DNA sequence: TGTGCCAGCAGTTTATGGGCAGGGGGCGAGTATTCACCCCTCCACTTT.

The chain employs TRBV28 and TRBJ2-7, with a possible D match to TRBD1 (6 bases). Germline CDR1 is MDHEN and CDR2 is SYDVKM. The CDR3 contains 15 residues. The V end lost 4 bases, the J end lost 4 bases, and 17 bases lay between the germline ends. CDR3: CASSSPTGTPYEQYF. CDR3 bases: TGTGCCAGCAGTTCTCCTACCGGGACACCATACGAGCAGTACTTC.

The chain joins TRBV15 to TRBJ2-7, with a possible D match to TRBD2 (5 bases). Germline V gene data show CDR1 as LNHNV and CDR2 as YYDKDF (reference sequence). The length of the CDR3 is 14 residues. The V and J ends lost 0 bases and 5 bases respectively, with 11 bases between them. CDR3 residues: CATSRDGVSDEQYF. The CDR3 region has the DNA TGTGCCACCAGCAGAGACGGGGTCTCGGACGAGCAGTACTTC.

This clone was observed a few times. The V call is TRBV19, the J call TRBJ1-1; D is ambiguous. Looked up from germline, CDR1 is LNHDA and CDR2 is SQIVND (reference sequence). CDR3 size: 14 residues. V shed 3 bases and J shed 4 bases, with 12 bases lying between them. The DNA of the CDR3 is TGTGCCAGTAGTATGGACGGAGGGAGCACTGAAGCTTTCTTT. Translating it yields CASSMDGGSTEAFF.

The gene calls are TRBV7-9 and TRBJ1-1; D perhaps matches TRBD1 (6 bases). Deletions cut 2 bases from V and 4 bases from J, with 8 bases between. The CDR3 is 13 amino acids. Germline V CDR1 and CDR2: SEHNR, FQNEAQ (reference sequence). CDR3: CASSLQGGTEAFF. Written as DNA, the CDR3 is TGTGCCAGCAGCTTACAAGGGGGCACTGAAGCTTTCTTT.

The rearrangement uses TRBV7-8 and TRBJ2-7, with 8 bases fitting TRBD1. The germline gives CDR1 SGHVS, CDR2 FQNEAQ. V shed 5 bases and J 2 bases; nucleotides not matched to a gene: 8. The CDR3 loop spans 15 amino acids. For the CDR3, the DNA is TGTGCCAGCAGCCTGGGGACAGGTTGGGCCTACGAGCAGTACTTC. Protein sequence: CASSLGTGWAYEQYF. Variable domain in full (rest from reference TRBV7-8 and TRBJ2-7): GAGVSQSPRYKVAKRGQDVALRCDPISGHVSLFWYQQALGQGPEFLTYFQNEAQLDKSGLPSDRFFAERPEGSVSTLKIQRTQQEDSAVYLCASSLGTGWAYEQYFGPGTRLTVT.

The chain carries TRBV7-3 and TRBJ1-1; D not resolved. V lost 5 bases and J lost 0, with 7 bases in between. The CDR3 contains 13 residues. Germline assignment: CDR1 SGHTA and CDR2 FQGTGA. CDR3 loop: CASSTTLNTEAFF. The CDR3 bases are TGTGCCAGCAGCACGACACTGAACACTGAAGCTTTCTTT. The full variable domain, with the rest looked up from reference TRBV7-3 and TRBJ1-1, is GAGVSQTPSNKVTEKGKYVELRCDPISGHTALYWYRQSLGQGPEFLIYFQGTGAADDSGLPNDRFFAVRPEGSVSTLKIQRTERGDSAVYLCASSTTLNTEAFFGQGTRLTVV.

The V call is TRBV27, the J call TRBJ1-1; D is uncertain. This CDR3 is built from 13 residues. Looked up from germline, CDR1 is MNHEY and CDR2 is SMNVEV (reference sequence). The V end lost 0 bases, the J end lost 0 bases, and 2 bases lay between the germline ends. CDR3 protein: CASSLSVNTEAFF. The CDR3 bases are TGTGCCAGCAGTTTATCCGTGAACACTGAAGCTTTCTTT.

The V gene is TRBV4-3, the J gene TRBJ2-1, with 7 bases aligning to TRBD1. V lost 1 base and J lost 4; bases outside the gene matches: 16. Germline values: CDR1 LGHNA, CDR2 YSLEER. The CDR3 covers 19 residues. The CDR3 loop is CASSQGPPTGVRGYNEQFF. The CDR3, as DNA: TGCGCCAGCAGCCAAGGCCCCCCTACAGGGGTAAGGGGGTACAATGAGCAGTTCTTC.

Only a few counts were recorded for this clone. The CDR3 coding sequence is TGTGCCAGCAGATCTTGGGACACCTACGAGCAGTACTTC. Protein sequence: CASRSWDTYEQYF. The V call is TRBV7-9, the J call TRBJ2-7; D perhaps matches TRBD1 (6 bases). The V gene lost 6 bases and the J gene lost 2 bases, with 11 bases spanning the gap. The CDR3 loop spans 13 amino acids. Germline CDR1 and CDR2: SEHNR and FQNEAQ (reference sequence).

The CDR3 region is CASSLTTGYEQYF. CDR3 DNA: TGTGCCAGCAGCCTAACAACAGGGTACGAGCAGTACTTC. The chain employs TRBV7-9 and TRBJ2-7; possibly TRBD1 for D (6 bases). The germline V and J ends were trimmed by 5 bases and 4 bases, with 12 bases remaining between them. The CDR3 has 13 residues. In germline, CDR1 is SEHNR, CDR2 FQNEAQ (reference sequence).

This clone was seen a single time. V is TRBV5-6 and J is TRBJ2-7, with D unresolved. V gave up 2 bases and J gave up 2 bases, with 5 bases separating them. Per germline, CDR1 SGHDT and CDR2 YYEEEE. The CDR3 loop spans 12 amino acids. Here the CDR3 reads CASSFGPYEQYF. The CDR3 DNA is TGTGCCAGCAGCTTTGGGCCCTACGAGCAGTACTTC.

This sequence joins TRBV6-6 and TRBJ2-7, with 7 bases that match TRBD2. Losses at the gene ends were 6 bases for V and 1 base for J; bases not matched to a gene: 12. This CDR3 region has 16 residues. The germline V gene encodes CDR1 MNHNY and CDR2 SVGAGI (reference sequence). This CDR3 is CASSPGPSRESYEQYF. The CDR3, as DNA: TGTGCCAGCAGCCCCGGGCCGTCGCGGGAGTCCTACGAGCAGTACTTC.

The rearrangement links TRBV12-2 to TRBJ2-7; TRBD2 is the table's D call and was not checked against the DNA. TRBV12-2 is described as a pseudogene. The CDR3 is 19 amino acids. The CDR3 DNA reads as TGTGCAAGTCGCTTAAGGGACGGACGACGAACTAGCGGGGAGTACGAGCAGTACTTC. Its protein is CASRLRDGRRTSGEYEQYF.

The sample holds a few counts of this clone. The chain couples TRBV4-3 to TRBJ2-7; D remains unclear. This CDR3 has 13 residues. The germline CDR1 and CDR2 sequences are LGHNA and YSLEER. V was clipped by 1 base and J by 3 bases, with 7 bases between them. The CDR3 spells CASSQGRVYEQYF. CDR3 bases: TGCGCCAGCAGCCAAGGTCGTGTCTACGAGCAGTACTTC.

The gene calls are TRBV28 and TRBJ2-1, with no clear D. V gave up 6 bases and J gave up 5 bases, with 20 bases separating them. CDR1 is MDHEN and CDR2 is SYDVKM in the germline V gene. CDR3 length: 16 residues. The CDR3 is CASSPNPRLIHNEQFF. DNA for the CDR3: TGTGCCAGCAGCCCAAACCCGCGGCTAATCCACAATGAGCAGTTCTTC.

This clone turned up a few times. The gene calls are TRBV6-5 and TRBJ1-2, with TRBD1 matching 9 bases. Losses at the gene ends were 4 bases for V and 3 bases for J; bases not matched to a gene: 9. The length of the CDR3 is 16 residues. The germline gives CDR1 MNHEY, CDR2 SVGAGI. CDR3 sequence (DNA): TGTGCCAGCAGTTCCCACACAGGGGGCCCCGACTATGGCTACACCTTC. This sequence encodes CASSSHTGGPDYGYTF.